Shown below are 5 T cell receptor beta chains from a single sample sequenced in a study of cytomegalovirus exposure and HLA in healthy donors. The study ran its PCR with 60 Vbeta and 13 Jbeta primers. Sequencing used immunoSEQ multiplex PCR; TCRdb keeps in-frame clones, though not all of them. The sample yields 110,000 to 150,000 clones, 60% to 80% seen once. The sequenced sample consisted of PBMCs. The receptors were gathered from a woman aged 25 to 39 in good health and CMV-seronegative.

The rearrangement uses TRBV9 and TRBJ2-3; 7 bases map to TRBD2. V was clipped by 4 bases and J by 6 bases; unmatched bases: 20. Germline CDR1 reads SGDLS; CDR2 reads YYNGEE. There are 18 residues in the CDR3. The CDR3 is CASSTSTPTSVWVDTQYF. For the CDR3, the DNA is TGTGCCAGCAGCACCAGCACCCCAACTAGCGTATGGGTGGATACGCAGTATTTT.

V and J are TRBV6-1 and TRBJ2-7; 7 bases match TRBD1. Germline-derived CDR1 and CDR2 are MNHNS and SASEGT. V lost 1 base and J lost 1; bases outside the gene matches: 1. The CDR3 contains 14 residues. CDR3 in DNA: TGTGCCAGCAGTGAAGTGGGACAGTCCTACGAGCAGTACTTC. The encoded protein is CASSEVGQSYEQYF.

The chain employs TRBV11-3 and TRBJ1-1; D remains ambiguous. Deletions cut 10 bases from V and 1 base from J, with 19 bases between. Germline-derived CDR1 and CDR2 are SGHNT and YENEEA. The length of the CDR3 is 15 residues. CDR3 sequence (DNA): TGTGCCAACTATCGCGGGGTTGTACGGAACACTGAAGCTTTCTTT. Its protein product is CANYRGVVRNTEAFF. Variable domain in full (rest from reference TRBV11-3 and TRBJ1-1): EAGVVQSPRYKIIEKKQPVAFWCNPISGHNTLYWYLQNLGQGPELLIRYENEEAVDDSQLPKDRFSAERLKGVDSTLKIQPAELGDSAVYLCANYRGVVRNTEAFFGQGTRLTVV.

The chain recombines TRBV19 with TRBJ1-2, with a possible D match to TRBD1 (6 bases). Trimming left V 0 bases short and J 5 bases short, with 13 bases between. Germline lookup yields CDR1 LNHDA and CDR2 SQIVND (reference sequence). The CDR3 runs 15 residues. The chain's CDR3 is CASSIDLDSWYGYTF. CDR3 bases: TGTGCCAGTAGTATAGATCTGGACAGTTGGTATGGCTACACCTTC.

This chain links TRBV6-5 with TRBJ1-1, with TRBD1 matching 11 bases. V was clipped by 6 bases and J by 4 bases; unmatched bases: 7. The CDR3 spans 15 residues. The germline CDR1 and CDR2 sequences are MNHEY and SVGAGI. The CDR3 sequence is CASRGTGGFGTEAFF. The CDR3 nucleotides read TGTGCCAGCAGGGGGACAGGGGGGTTTGGCACTGAAGCTTTCTTT.